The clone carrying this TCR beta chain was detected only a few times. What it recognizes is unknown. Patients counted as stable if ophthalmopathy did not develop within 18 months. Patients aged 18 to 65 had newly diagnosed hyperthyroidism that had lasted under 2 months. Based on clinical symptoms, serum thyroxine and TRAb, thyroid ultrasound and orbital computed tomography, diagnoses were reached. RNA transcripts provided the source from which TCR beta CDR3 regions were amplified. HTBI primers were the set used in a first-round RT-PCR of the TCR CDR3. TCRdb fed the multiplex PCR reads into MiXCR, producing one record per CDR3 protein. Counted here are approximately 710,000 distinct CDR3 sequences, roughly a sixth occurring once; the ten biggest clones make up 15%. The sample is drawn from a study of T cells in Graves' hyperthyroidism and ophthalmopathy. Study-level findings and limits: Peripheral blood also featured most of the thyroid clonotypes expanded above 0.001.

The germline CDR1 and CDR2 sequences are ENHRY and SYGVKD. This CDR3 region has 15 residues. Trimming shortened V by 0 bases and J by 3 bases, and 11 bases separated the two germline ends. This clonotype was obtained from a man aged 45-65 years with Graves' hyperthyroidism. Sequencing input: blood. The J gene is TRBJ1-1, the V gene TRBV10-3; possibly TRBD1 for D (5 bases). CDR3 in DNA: TGTGCCATCAGTGAGTCGAGGCAGGGAGACACTGAAGCTTTCTTT. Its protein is CAISESRQGDTEAFF.